Listed below are T cell receptor beta chains from one sample, sequenced in a study of shared clonotypes between healthy human individuals. Assay: immunoSEQ multiplex PCR; the TCRdb copy retains only in-frame clones and omits some. The data hold 470,000 or so clones, with around 73% observed a single time. What was sequenced was PBMCs. These receptors all stem from a woman between 35 and 50 years old in good health. Some clones in this sample may be carry-over from other donors' samples. Each CDR3 is given with its conserved first and last residue.

v_call: TRBV4-2
j_call: TRBJ2-2
cdr3_aa: CASSQDRGLDGELFF

v_call: TRBV2
j_call: TRBJ1-1
cdr3_aa: CASSKQDSTEAFF

v_call: TRBV7-6
j_call: TRBJ1-2
cdr3_aa: CASSAGQSYGYTF

v_call: TRBV27
j_call: TRBJ2-1
cdr3_aa: CASSLSAGGLSYNEQFF

v_call: TRBV21-1
j_call: TRBJ2-7
cdr3_aa: CASRWGFYEQYF

v_call: TRBV19
j_call: TRBJ2-6
cdr3_aa: CASSQGPFGANVLTF

v_call: TRBV2
j_call: TRBJ1-2
cdr3_aa: CASIFTANYGYTF

v_call: TRBV6-1
j_call: TRBJ2-7
cdr3_aa: CASRKLADGAYEQYF

v_call: TRBV7-2
j_call: TRBJ1-6
cdr3_aa: CASSLGGSSPLHF

v_call: TRBV5-4
j_call: TRBJ2-1
cdr3_aa: CASSRPTSGRNNEQFF

v_call: TRBV6-1
j_call: TRBJ1-5
cdr3_aa: CASSEALPGLRNQPQHF

v_call: TRBV19
j_call: TRBJ2-7
cdr3_aa: CASSMGQSYEQYF

v_call: TRBV15
j_call: TRBJ2-5
cdr3_aa: CATSSGLAGGVGETQYF

v_call: TRBV7-2
j_call: TRBJ1-2
cdr3_aa: CASSLPAVHGYTF

v_call: TRBV19
j_call: TRBJ2-7
cdr3_aa: CASSIAFDRGYEQYF